Detailed here is one T cell receptor beta chain. What it binds is not known. The sample comes from a study of cytomegalovirus exposure and HLA in healthy donors. The PCR had 60 Vbeta and 13 Jbeta primers. Clones were sequenced by immunoSEQ multiplex PCR, and TCRdb holds only the in-frame ones, with some missing. The sample lists roughly 190,000 clones; over 80% were seen once. Overall study findings and caveats: Apparent HLA restriction characterized most CMV-associated TCR beta chains in a later analysis.

In germline, CDR1 is MNHNY, CDR2 SVGAGI (reference sequence). This CDR3 is 15 amino acids long. V lost 6 bases and J lost 0; bases outside the gene matches: 7. This TCR was recovered from a woman in her forties or fifties in good health and CMV-seropositive. The chain is built from TRBV6-6 and TRBJ1-1, with 7 bases identical to TRBD1. The sequenced sample consisted of PBMCs. The chain's CDR3 is CASRSPGQLNTEAFF. In DNA form, the CDR3 reads TGTGCCAGCAGATCCCCGGGACAGCTGAACACTGAAGCTTTCTTT.